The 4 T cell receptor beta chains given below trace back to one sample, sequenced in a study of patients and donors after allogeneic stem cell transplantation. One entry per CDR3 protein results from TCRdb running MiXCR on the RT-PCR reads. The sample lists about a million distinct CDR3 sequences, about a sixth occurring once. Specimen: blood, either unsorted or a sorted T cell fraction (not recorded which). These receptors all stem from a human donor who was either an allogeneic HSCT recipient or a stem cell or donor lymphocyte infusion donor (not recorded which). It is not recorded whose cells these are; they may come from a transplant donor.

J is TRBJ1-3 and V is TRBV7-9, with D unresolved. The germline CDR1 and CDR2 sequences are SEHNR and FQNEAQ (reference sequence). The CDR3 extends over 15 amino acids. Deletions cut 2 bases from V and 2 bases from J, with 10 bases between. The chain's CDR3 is CASSLLEGPGNTIYF. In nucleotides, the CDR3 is TGTGCCAGCAGCTTATTAGAGGGCCCTGGAAACACCATATATTTT.

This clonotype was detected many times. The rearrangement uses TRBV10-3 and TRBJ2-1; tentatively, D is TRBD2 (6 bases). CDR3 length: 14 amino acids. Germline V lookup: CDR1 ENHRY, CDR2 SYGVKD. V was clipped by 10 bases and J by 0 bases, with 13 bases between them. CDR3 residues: CATLQAGSYNEQFF. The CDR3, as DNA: TGTGCCACCCTCCAAGCGGGCTCCTACAATGAGCAGTTCTTC.

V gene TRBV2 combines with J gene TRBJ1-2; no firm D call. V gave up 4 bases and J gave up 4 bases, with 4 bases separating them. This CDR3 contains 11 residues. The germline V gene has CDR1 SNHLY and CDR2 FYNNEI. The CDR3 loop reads CASSVLYGYTF. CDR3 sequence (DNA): TGTGCCAGCAGTGTCCTCTATGGCTACACCTTC.

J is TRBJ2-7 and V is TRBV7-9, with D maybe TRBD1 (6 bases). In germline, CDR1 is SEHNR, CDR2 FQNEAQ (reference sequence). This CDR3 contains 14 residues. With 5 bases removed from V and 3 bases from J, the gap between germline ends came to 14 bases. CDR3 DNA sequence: TGTGCCAGCAGCGCACCGGGACAACACTACGAGCAGTACTTC. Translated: CASSAPGQHYEQYF.